Detailed here is one T cell receptor (beta chain). Antigen: not known. Healthy individuals who donated bone marrow served as the donors. These data are taken from a study of cytomegalovirus exposure and HLA in healthy donors. Study summary: One earlier analysis, a look at 180 million or so T cells, found some 120 million unique TCR beta sequences.

13 Jbeta primers and 60 Vbeta primers were used for the PCR. The assay was immunoSEQ multiplex PCR, and TCRdb's table has in-frame clones only and misses some. There are about 90,000 clones in the sample; 65% to 80% occur only once, and roughly 15% lies in the top ten. Study-wide findings and caveats: Within the data, a cluster of highly shared sequence variants was likely a sequencing artifact.

The CDR3 has 15 residues. After removal of 0 bases from V and 7 bases from J, the junction contained 8 bases not matched to a gene. Germline assignment: CDR1 MNHEY and CDR2 SVGAGI. This TCR derives from a woman younger than 35 in good health and CMV-seropositive. The genes are TRBV6-5 and TRBJ1-2; 7 bases fit TRBD1. Sequenced material: PBMCs. CDR3: CASSYSSRGAVGYTF. The CDR3, as DNA: TGTGCCAGCAGTTACTCCAGCAGGGGGGCCGTTGGCTACACCTTC.